Below are 28 T cell receptor beta chains sequenced from a single sample in a study of PD-1 blockade in classical Hodgkin lymphoma. Time point of the sample: newly diagnosed, previously untreated cHL patient sample. Negative selection with magnets was how CD8+ T cells were isolated from the thawed PBMCs. The repertoire was sequenced with immunoSEQ multiplex PCR; TCRdb's copy has only in-frame clones and lacks some. The data hold approximately 14,000 clones, with about nine tenths observed a single time. Sequencing input: CD8+ T cells from blood. These TCRs come from a human donor with classical Hodgkin lymphoma.

The genes are TRBV19 and TRBJ1-5, with 7 positions matching TRBD1. Germline V lookup: CDR1 LNHDA, CDR2 SQIVND (reference sequence). The CDR3 has 14 amino acids. V was pared by 5 bases and J by 4 bases, with 5 bases of the junction left unmatched. The CDR3 bases are TGTGCCAGTAGTTTTGGGACAGTGAATCAGCCCCAGCATTTT. This translates into CASSFGTVNQPQHF.

The chain recombines TRBV29-1 with TRBJ2-2; no definite D call. V lost 1 base and J 5 bases, leaving 5 bases between the germline ends. Germline V gives CDR1 SQVTM, CDR2 ANQGSEA. The CDR3 length is 12 residues. The CDR3 reads CSVEGATGELFF. In DNA form, the CDR3 reads TGCAGCGTTGAAGGAGCTACCGGGGAGCTGTTTTTT.

The V and J genes are TRBV5-8 and TRBJ2-1; perhaps TRBD2 as D (5 bases). Trimming took off 1 base at V and 7 bases at J, with 18 bases between the two ends. CDR1 SGHTS and CDR2 YDEGEE come from the germline V gene. This CDR3 has 16 residues. CDR3 coding DNA: TGTGCCAGCAGCTTGTATGGGCTAGCAGCCGGTAATGAGCAGTTCTTC. As protein: CASSLYGLAAGNEQFF.

The V gene is TRBV10-3, the J gene TRBJ1-1, with 8 bases that match TRBD1. The CDR3 contains 15 residues. Per the germline V gene, CDR1 is ENHRY and CDR2 is SYGVKD. With 6 bases clipped from V and 0 bases from J, the junction kept 6 bases outside the gene matches. The CDR3 loop is CAIRGDRSMNTEAFF. CDR3 nucleotides: TGTGCCATCAGGGGGGACAGGTCCATGAACACTGAAGCTTTCTTT.

This rearrangement joins TRBV7-9 to TRBJ2-7, with 9 positions matching TRBD2. V shed 4 bases, J shed 5 bases, and the junction held 9 bases outside the gene matches. This CDR3 is built from 15 residues. Germline values: CDR1 SEHNR, CDR2 FQNEAQ (reference sequence). This chain's CDR3 is CASSSQGSGSNEQYF. The CDR3 DNA sequence: TGTGCCAGCAGCTCCCAGGGTAGCGGGAGCAACGAGCAGTACTTC.

The chain combines TRBV18 with TRBJ2-7; D gene unclear. The CDR3 is made up of 17 amino acids. Trimming shortened V by 2 bases and J by 7 bases, and 24 bases separated the two germline ends. Germline V CDR1 and CDR2: KGHSH, LQKENI. CDR3 DNA sequence: TGTGCCAGCTCACCAGGTCAGAGAAACTTCGGATTGGGGGAGCAGTACTTC. It encodes CASSPGQRNFGLGEQYF.

A few counts support this clone. The chain carries TRBV10-1 and TRBJ1-1; D is unresolved. Deletions cut 2 bases from V and 6 bases from J, with 16 bases between. Germline-derived CDR1 and CDR2 are WNHNN and SYGVQD (reference sequence). The CDR3 spans 15 residues. The CDR3 DNA is TGCGCCAGCAGTGAGGGGTATCGTTTTGATGCTGAAGCTTTCTTT. Translating it yields CASSEGYRFDAEAFF.

This chain links TRBV6-4 with TRBJ2-2; TRBD1 might be the D (6 bases). The CDR3 loop spans 13 amino acids. Germline V gives CDR1 MRHNA, CDR2 SNTAGT. V lost 6 bases, J lost 3 bases, and 8 bases lay in between. CDR3: CASSHRDTGELFF. CDR3 DNA: TGTGCCAGCAGCCACAGGGACACCGGGGAGCTGTTTTTT.

In this sample, this clone turned up once. CDR3 region: CASSLRGGPLGDTQYF. CDR3 sequence (DNA): TGTGCCAGCAGCCTTAGGGGAGGGCCTCTGGGAGATACGCAGTATTTT. This chain links TRBV13 with TRBJ2-3, with TRBD2 identical over 7 bases. J lost 5 bases, V lost 5 bases, and 13 bases had no gene match. The CDR3 is 16 residues long. Germline V gives CDR1 PRHDT, CDR2 FYEKMQ (reference sequence). Using reference TRBV13 and TRBJ2-3 for the parts outside the CDR3, the full variable domain is AAGVIQSPRHLIKEKRETATLKCYPIPRHDTVYWYQQGPGQDPQFLISFYEKMQSDKGSIPDRFSAQQFSDYHSELNMSSLELGDSALYFCASSLRGGPLGDTQYFGPGTRLTVL.

The V and J genes are TRBV5-1 and TRBJ1-2, with D possibly matching TRBD1 (5 bases). CDR1 is SGHRS and CDR2 is YFSETQ in the germline V gene. CDR3 length: 15 amino acids. Trimming left V 4 bases short and J 4 bases short, with 17 bases between. The CDR3 DNA follows: TGCGCCAGCAGCCCTGTGCGGGGGGAAGGCTATGGCTACACCTTC. Its translation: CASSPVRGEGYGYTF.

The chain uses TRBV13 and TRBJ2-2; 7 positions match TRBD2. CDR3 size: 18 residues. After removal of 5 bases from V and 1 base from J, the junction contained 13 bases not matched to a gene. Germline V gene data show CDR1 as PRHDT and CDR2 as FYEKMQ (reference sequence). CDR3 coding DNA: TGTGCCAGCAGCCCCACTCTCGGGGAGGGCCTGAACACCGGGGAGCTGTTTTTT. This encodes CASSPTLGEGLNTGELFF.

The chain employs TRBV27 and TRBJ1-2, with TRBD1 matching 8 bases. V shed 6 bases, J shed 8 bases, and the junction held 8 bases outside the gene matches. This CDR3 contains 13 residues. Germline assignment: CDR1 MNHEY and CDR2 SMNVEV (reference sequence). For the CDR3, the DNA is TGTGCCAGCAGCCTGACCCAGGGGGCGGGCTACACCTTC. Translating it yields CASSLTQGAGYTF.

V is TRBV6-1 and J is TRBJ1-5, with a tentative D call TRBD1 (6 bases). This CDR3 region has 21 residues. Per the germline V gene, CDR1 is MNHNS and CDR2 is SASEGT. V was trimmed by 1 base and J by 2 bases, leaving 27 bases between them. In DNA, the CDR3 is TGTGCCAGCAGTGAAGGACAGGCCGGAGTGTCTCACTCGTATCGCAATCAGCCCCAGCATTTT. It translates to CASSEGQAGVSHSYRNQPQHF.

The rearrangement uses TRBV27 and TRBJ2-1, with a weak D call TRBD2 (5 bases). V was pared by 5 bases and J by 6 bases, with 11 bases between. Germline lookup yields CDR1 MNHEY and CDR2 SMNVEV (reference sequence). This CDR3 has 13 residues. CDR3 amino acids: CASSTSLANEQFF. In nucleotides, the CDR3 is TGTGCCAGCAGTACTAGTTTAGCCAATGAGCAGTTCTTC.

The chain has TRBV9 and TRBJ1-3; a weak D match, TRBD1 (6 bases). The germline V gene encodes CDR1 SGDLS and CDR2 YYNGEE. Trimming left V 4 bases short and J 1 base short, with 12 bases between. CDR3 length: 15 residues. CDR3 in DNA: TGTGCCAGCAGCTTCCTTACAGGGTCTGGAAACACCATATATTTT. Encoded protein: CASSFLTGSGNTIYF.

The J gene is TRBJ2-3, the V gene TRBV7-2; 7 nucleotides line up with TRBD2. The CDR3 has 16 amino acids. The ends lost 1 base at V and 0 bases at J; junction bases unmatched: 4. Germline CDR1 and CDR2: SGHTA and FQGNSA. CDR3 amino acids: CASSLGASGSTDTQYF. As DNA, the CDR3 is TGTGCCAGCAGCTTAGGGGCTAGCGGCAGCACAGATACGCAGTATTTT. Combining the CDR3 with reference TRBV7-2 and TRBJ2-3 gives the whole variable domain GAGVSQSPSNKVTEKGKDVELRCDPISGHTALYWYRQSLGQGLEFLIYFQGNSAPDKSGLPSDRFSAERTGGSVSTLTIQRTQQEDSAVYLCASSLGASGSTDTQYFGPGTRLTVL.

The rearrangement joins TRBV11-2 to TRBJ1-3, with D hard to call. V lost 3 bases and J 0 bases, leaving 6 bases between the germline ends. CDR3 length: 14 residues. Germline V gene sequence: CDR1 SGHAT, CDR2 FQNNGV. CDR3 nucleotide sequence: TGTGCCAGCAGCTTGGGTCCCTCTGGAAACACCATATATTTT. It specifies CASSLGPSGNTIYF.

This clone was seen a few times. The rearrangement joins TRBV11-2 to TRBJ2-5, with TRBD2 matching 8 bases. The V gene's germline CDR1 is SGHAT and CDR2 FQNNGV. V lost 5 bases to trimming and J lost 5 bases; unmatched junction nucleotides: 10. This CDR3 has 15 residues. CDR3 sequence reads: CASSRRGGVVETQYF. CDR3 DNA: TGTGCCAGCAGCCGTCGGGGGGGGGTAGTGGAGACCCAGTACTTC.

The chain links TRBV5-6 to TRBJ2-5; D call uncertain. Germline V gives CDR1 SGHDT, CDR2 YYEEEE. V lost 0 bases to trimming and J lost 6 bases, with 12 bases between them. The CDR3 is 14 amino acids. This chain's CDR3 is CASSLVESEKTQYF. CDR3 in DNA: TGTGCCAGCAGCTTGGTAGAGTCTGAAAAGACCCAGTACTTC.

V is TRBV27 and J is TRBJ1-6, with 11 bases that match TRBD1. Germline V lookup: CDR1 MNHEY, CDR2 SMNVEV (reference sequence). Germline trimming cut 3 bases from V and 13 bases from J; bases unmatched to any gene: 2. The CDR3 contains 13 residues. The DNA of the CDR3 is TGTGCCAGCAGTTTGGGACAGGGGGTTCCCCTCCACTTT. This translates into CASSLGQGVPLHF.

The chain carries TRBV7-9 and TRBJ2-7; maybe TRBD1 (5 bases). With 5 bases removed from V and 7 bases from J, the gap between germline ends came to 9 bases. The CDR3 is 11 residues long. Germline values: CDR1 SEHNR, CDR2 FQNEAQ (reference sequence). The CDR3 loop reads CASSQGSEQYV. DNA for the CDR3: TGTGCCAGCAGCCAGGGAAGTGAGCAGTACGTC.

The chain is built from TRBV7-8 and TRBJ2-2; 7 bases align to TRBD2. CDR1 is SGHVS and CDR2 is FQNEAQ in the germline V gene. With V trimmed by 2 bases and J by 5 bases, 11 bases remained unmatched. This CDR3 is 17 amino acids long. CDR3 amino acids: CASSLTSAGASTGELFF. In DNA form, the CDR3 reads TGTGCCAGCAGCTTAACGTCCGCGGGAGCGTCGACCGGGGAGCTGTTTTTT. The full variable domain, with the rest looked up from reference TRBV7-8 and TRBJ2-2, is GAGVSQSPRYKVAKRGQDVALRCDPISGHVSLFWYQQALGQGPEFLTYFQNEAQLDKSGLPSDRFFAERPEGSVSTLKIQRTQQEDSAVYLCASSLTSAGASTGELFFGEGSRLTVL.

The chain carries TRBV25-1 and TRBJ1-2, with D unclear. Germline loops: CDR1 MGHDK, CDR2 SYGVNS. Trimming stripped 4 bases from V and 8 bases from J, with 14 bases between. This CDR3 has 13 amino acids. The CDR3 spells CASSVGRRGGYTF. DNA for the CDR3: TGTGCCAGCAGTGTAGGAAGGCGCGGAGGCTACACCTTC.

The table lists this clone with a count of one. The rearrangement joins TRBV5-5 to TRBJ2-3; 8 bases map to TRBD1. The length of the CDR3 is 16 residues. Unmatched junction bases numbered 7, after V lost 2 bases and J lost 2 bases. Germline V gives CDR1 SGHKS, CDR2 YYEKEE (reference sequence). CDR3 sequence (DNA): TGTGCCAGCAGCTTAGGCGACAGGGGCTTCACAGATACGCAGTATTTT. Translating it yields CASSLGDRGFTDTQYF. Based on the CDR3 plus reference TRBV5-5 and TRBJ2-3, the full variable domain is DAGVTQSPTHLIKTRGQQVTLRCSPISGHKSVSWYQQVLGQGPQFIFQYYEKEERGRGNFPDRFSARQFPNYSSELNVNALLLGDSALYLCASSLGDRGFTDTQYFGPGTRLTVL.

The rearrangement joins TRBV19 to TRBJ2-2; no definite D call. CDR1 is LNHDA, CDR2 SQIVND, per germline (reference sequence). The CDR3 contains 15 residues. Trimming stripped 0 bases from V and 6 bases from J, with 11 bases between. Written as DNA, the CDR3 is TGTGCCAGTAGTATAGATTCAGGAGCCCCCGGGGAGCTGTTTTTT. Its protein product is CASSIDSGAPGELFF. The full variable domain, in which reference TRBV19 and TRBJ2-2 provide the parts outside the CDR3, is DGGITQSPKYLFRKEGQNVTLSCEQNLNHDAMYWYRQDPGQGLRLIYYSQIVNDFQKGDIAEGYSVSREKKESFPLTVTSAQKNPTAFYLCASSIDSGAPGELFFGEGSRLTVL.

CDR3 protein: CASSPYESSGTNEQFF. In nucleotides, the CDR3 is TGCGCCAGCAGCCCTTATGAGTCTAGCGGCACTAATGAGCAGTTCTTC. The chain is built from TRBV4-1 and TRBJ2-1; 7 nucleotides match TRBD2. Germline trimming cut 4 bases from V and 7 bases from J; bases unmatched to any gene: 13. CDR1 is MGHRA, CDR2 YSYEKL, per germline. The CDR3 consists of 16 residues.

The chain couples TRBV27 to TRBJ2-2; a possible D gene is TRBD2 (5 bases). The V end was cut by 6 bases, the J end by 8 bases, with 10 bases between. The CDR3 sequence is 12 residues long. The germline CDR1 and CDR2 sequences are MNHEY and SMNVEV (reference sequence). CDR3 sequence (DNA): TGTGCCAGCAGGGTCGGGGAAGGGGAGCTGTTTTTT. It codes for CASRVGEGELFF.

V is TRBV9 and J is TRBJ1-4; a possible D gene is TRBD1 (6 bases). V lost 2 bases and J 5 bases, leaving 16 bases between the germline ends. This CDR3 region has 16 residues. The germline gives CDR1 SGDLS, CDR2 YYNGEE. The CDR3 DNA sequence: TGTGCCAGCAGCGTGGGTTCTGGACAGTCGAATGAAAAACTGTTTTTT. Residues: CASSVGSGQSNEKLFF.